Listed below are T cell receptor beta chains from one sample, sequenced in a study of cytomegalovirus exposure and HLA in healthy donors. Profiled with immunoSEQ multiplex PCR; TCRdb holds only in-frame clones, not every one. The sample lists some 67,000 clones; over 90% were seen once. The specimen sequenced was PBMCs. The source of these receptors is a woman aged 18-29 years in good health and CMV-seronegative. Each CDR3 is given with its conserved first and last residue. Each record gives: D gene, V gene, clone size, J gene, CDR3 protein, CDR3 DNA. D genes are given only for firm matches. Size is stated for part of the rows, as once, few or many counts, or as a class when the clone is expanded.

.,TRBV10-3,.,TRBJ1-6,CAIRGQLDSPLHF,TGTGCCATCAGAGGACAGTTAGATTCACCCCTCCACTTT
TRBD2,TRBV12-5,.,TRBJ2-3,CASGGGLSTDTQYF,TGTGCTAGTGGCGGGGGACTAAGCACAGATACGCAGTATTTT
.,TRBV30,once,TRBJ2-7,CAWSATRYYEQYF,TGTGCCTGGAGTGCGACTCGATACTACGAGCAGTACTTC
.,TRBV11-2,.,TRBJ2-3,CASSLAQRATDTQYF,TGTGCCAGCAGCTTAGCCCAGCGGGCCACAGATACGCAGTATTTT
.,TRBV27,.,TRBJ1-5,CASSPGGSNQPQHF,TGTGCCAGCAGTCCGGGGGGCAGCAATCAGCCCCAGCATTTT
.,TRBV6-5,.,TRBJ2-3,CASSYGAGSQYTQYF,TGTGCCAGCAGTTACGGGGCAGGTTCACAATATACGCAGTATTTT
TRBD1,TRBV11-2,.,TRBJ2-7,CASSYRGRVYEQYF,TGTGCCAGCAGCTACAGGGGGCGAGTATACGAGCAGTACTTC
.,TRBV2,.,TRBJ1-6,CASTQAVYNSPLHF,TGTGCCAGCACTCAGGCCGTCTATAATTCACCCCTCCACTTT
TRBD1,TRBV7-9,.,TRBJ2-5,CASSSTGPQETQYF,TGTGCCAGCAGCTCGACAGGGCCTCAAGAGACCCAGTACTTC
TRBD2,TRBV27,.,TRBJ2-3,CASSYQRGGDTQYF,TGTGCCAGCAGTTACCAGCGGGGCGGGGATACGCAGTATTTT
.,TRBV7-9,.,TRBJ1-2,CASSLVSDYGYTF,TGTGCCAGCAGCTTAGTGTCAGACTATGGCTACACCTTC
.,TRBV6-5,once,TRBJ2-7,CASSMGSASSYEQYF,TGTGCCAGCAGTATGGGCAGTGCGAGCTCCTACGAGCAGTACTTC
TRBD1,TRBV27,.,TRBJ1-2,CATLTGTYGYTF,TGTGCCACCCTGACAGGGACCTATGGCTACACCTTC
.,TRBV7-3,once,TRBJ1-4,CASSLEKLFF,TGTGCCAGCAGCCTGGAAAAACTGTTTTTT
TRBD1,TRBV10-1,.,TRBJ1-1,CASSGRQGAEAFF,TGCGCCAGCAGTGGGCGACAGGGGGCTGAAGCTTTCTTT
TRBD1,TRBV27,.,TRBJ1-2,CASGTAYGYTF,TGTGCCAGCGGGACAGCTTATGGCTACACCTTC
.,TRBV6-1,few,TRBJ1-1,CASSDKMNTEAFF,TGTGCCAGCAGTGACAAAATGAACACTGAAGCTTTCTTT
.,TRBV19,once,TRBJ1-2,CASGSGGGYTF,TGTGCCAGTGGCTCGGGGGGAGGCTACACCTTC
TRBD2,TRBV7-3,.,TRBJ2-1,CASSLGGLEQFF,TGTGCCAGCAGCTTAGGGGGACTAGAGCAGTTCTTC
.,TRBV5-1,once,TRBJ1-1,CASSLEGVGTEAFF,TGCGCCAGCAGCTTGGAAGGGGTAGGCACTGAAGCTTTCTTT
TRBD2,TRBV13,.,TRBJ2-3,CASSNVGTSGSQSTDTQYF,TGTGCCAGCAGCAATGTGGGGACTAGCGGGAGCCAGAGCACAGATACGCAGTATTTT
TRBD1,TRBV28,.,TRBJ2-3,CASSLPLSQGVAVSSTDTQYF,TGTGCCAGCAGTTTACCCCTCTCACAGGGGGTAGCGGTGTCTAGCACAGATACGCAGTATTTT
.,TRBV11-2,.,TRBJ2-7,CASSLGQGISYEQYF,TGTGCCAGCAGCTTAGGCCAGGGGATCTCGTACGAGCAGTACTTC
.,TRBV28,.,TRBJ1-2,CASSGFDRLLGYTF,TGTGCCAGCAGTGGGTTCGACAGGCTGTTGGGCTACACCTTC
.,TRBV28,.,TRBJ1-5,CASSLYQQPQHF,TGTGCCAGCAGTTTATATCAACAGCCCCAGCATTTT
.,TRBV6-1,.,TRBJ2-2,CASSERGLETGELFF,TGTGCCAGCAGTGAGCGGGGGCTGGAGACCGGGGAGCTGTTTTTT
TRBD2,TRBV19,.,TRBJ2-5,CASSIEAPGLAGGRIGTQYF,TGTGCCAGTAGTATAGAAGCCCCGGGACTAGCGGGAGGGCGAATAGGGACCCAGTACTTC
TRBD1,TRBV23-1,.,TRBJ1-1,CASSRDREVPNTEAFF,TGCGCCAGCAGTCGCGACAGGGAAGTCCCGAACACTGAAGCTTTCTTT
TRBD2,TRBV5-1,.,TRBJ2-1,CASSSPGLATYNEQFF,TGCGCCAGCAGCTCGCCGGGACTAGCGACTTACAATGAGCAGTTCTTC
TRBD1,TRBV6-6,.,TRBJ2-7,CASSYSGQGGEQYF,TGTGCCAGCAGTTACTCAGGACAGGGTGGCGAGCAGTACTTC
TRBD1,TRBV18,.,TRBJ1-1,CASSTMRGQNTEAFF,TGTGCCAGCTCCACCATGAGGGGGCAGAACACTGAAGCTTTCTTT
TRBD2,TRBV7-6,.,TRBJ2-1,CASSSRTSGRAVNEQFF,TGTGCCAGCAGCTCCCGGACTAGCGGGAGAGCTGTGAATGAGCAGTTCTTC
.,TRBV27,.,TRBJ2-2,CASKGETGELFF,TGTGCCAGCAAGGGGGAAACCGGGGAGCTGTTTTTT